A selection of T cell receptor beta chains follows, all from one sample in a study of CD4+ T cells in melanoma. Measured with immunoSEQ multiplex PCR; TCRdb has only the in-frame clones, and not every one. The sample has 9,900 or so clones; 69% are singletons. The sequencing input was peripheral blood. These receptors came from a human donor with melanoma. Both conserved end residues are part of each CDR3. The D gene is left open where the match is weak. The size entry is marked missing in some rows and otherwise reads once, few, many or a size class.

v_gene	abundance	j_gene	d_gene	CDR3aa	CDR3nt
TRBV28	NA	TRBJ1-5	NA	CASSPGTGYLNQPQHF	TGTGCCAGCAGTCCAGGTACAGGGTACCTCAATCAGCCCCAGCATTTT
TRBV30	NA	TRBJ2-6	TRBD1	CAWNQDRVRVGANVLTF	TGTGCCTGGAATCAGGACAGGGTCCGTGTAGGGGCCAACGTCCTGACTTTC
TRBV9	NA	TRBJ1-2	NA	CASSVEEGTPYGYTF	TGTGCCAGCAGCGTAGAGGAGGGGACACCCTATGGCTACACCTTC
TRBV13	NA	TRBJ1-2	NA	CASSSPTVHGYTF	TGTGCCAGCAGCTCACCAACGGTGCACGGCTACACCTTC
TRBV5-5	NA	TRBJ1-4	NA	CASSLPSTNEKLFF	TGTGCCAGCAGCTTGCCCTCAACTAATGAAAAACTGTTTTTT
TRBV30	medium-sized	TRBJ2-7	NA	CAWTGTDAYEQYF	TGTGCCTGGACCGGGACGGATGCCTACGAGCAGTACTTC
TRBV28	NA	TRBJ1-5	TRBD1	CASSNRGQGSYQPQHF	TGTGCCAGCAGTAACCGCGGACAGGGATCCTATCAGCCCCAGCATTTT
TRBV19	medium-sized	TRBJ1-5	NA	CASSWQGSGNQPQHF	TGTGCCAGTAGTTGGCAGGGGAGTGGCAATCAGCCCCAGCATTTT
TRBV28	medium-sized	TRBJ1-5	NA	CASSAPSQPQHF	TGTGCCAGCAGTGCACCAAGTCAGCCCCAGCATTTT
TRBV28	NA	TRBJ2-3	NA	CASNRRTDTDTQYF	TGTGCCAGCAACCGGCGGACGGACACAGATACGCAGTATTTT
TRBV30	NA	TRBJ2-3	TRBD2	CAWSGGSGGWADTQYF	TGTGCCTGGAGTGGCGGTAGCGGGGGGTGGGCAGATACGCAGTATTTT
TRBV5-8	NA	TRBJ1-5	NA	CASRPRTVVNQPQHF	TGTGCCAGCAGGCCCCGGACGGTAGTCAATCAGCCCCAGCATTTT
TRBV5-1	NA	TRBJ2-7	NA	CASSLGVSRDEQYF	TGCGCCAGCAGCCTGGGTGTCTCTCGGGACGAGCAGTACTTC
TRBV19	NA	TRBJ2-3	NA	CASSGPMHKNTQYF	TGTGCCAGTAGTGGCCCGATGCACAAGAATACGCAGTATTTT
TRBV7-9	once	TRBJ2-3	NA	CASSGRTEPDTQYF	TGTGCCAGCAGCGGAAGGACAGAGCCAGATACGCAGTATTTT
TRBV19	many	TRBJ2-7	TRBD2	CASSTSGASYEQYF	TGTGCCAGTAGTACTAGCGGGGCCTCCTACGAGCAGTACTTC
TRBV6-1	medium-sized	TRBJ2-7	NA	CASVTGSYEQYF	TGTGCCAGCGTAACGGGTTCCTACGAGCAGTACTTC
TRBV7-3	NA	TRBJ2-3	NA	CASSAGGGDTQYF	TGTGCCAGCAGCGCAGGGGGGGGCGATACGCAGTATTTT
TRBV6-1	NA	TRBJ1-5	NA	CASSGSFGTLRAQPQHF	TGTGCCAGCAGTGGCTCCTTCGGGACACTTCGCGCTCAGCCCCAGCATTTT
TRBV28	few	TRBJ2-5	NA	CASSPSGEGTETQYF	TGTGCCAGCAGTCCCTCAGGGGAGGGAACAGAGACCCAGTACTTC
TRBV25-1	medium-sized	TRBJ2-3	TRBD1	CASSEFNGGQSTDTQYF	TGTGCCAGCAGTGAATTCAATGGGGGACAGAGCACAGATACGCAGTATTTT
TRBV7-9	NA	TRBJ2-1	TRBD1	CASSPETGGFHNEQFF	TGTGCCAGCAGCCCGGAGACAGGGGGATTCCACAATGAGCAGTTCTTC
TRBV5-1	medium-sized	TRBJ1-2	TRBD1	CASSLAFGTGDYGYTF	TGCGCCAGCAGCTTGGCCTTTGGGACAGGGGACTATGGCTACACCTTC
TRBV19	NA	TRBJ1-5	NA	CASSIAVNSNQPQHF	TGTGCCAGTAGTATAGCGGTTAATAGCAATCAGCCCCAGCATTTT
TRBV28	NA	TRBJ1-3	TRBD1	CASSSQGVMGNTIYF	TGTGCCAGCAGTTCTCAGGGGGTAATGGGAAACACCATATATTTT
TRBV27	NA	TRBJ2-4	NA	CASSRVRIQYF	TGTGCCAGCAGCCGGGTTCGAATTCAGTACTTC
TRBV29-1	few	TRBJ1-2	TRBD1	CSVRQGTYGYTF	TGCAGCGTACGACAGGGGACGTATGGCTACACCTTC
TRBV7-2	NA	TRBJ2-7	NA	CASSSRTAQTSYEQYF	TGTGCCAGCAGCTCCAGGACAGCGCAAACTTCCTACGAGCAGTACTTC
TRBV7-9	NA	TRBJ1-1	NA	CASSLEINTEAFF	TGTGCCAGCAGCTTAGAGATAAACACTGAAGCTTTCTTT
TRBV2	NA	TRBJ2-3	TRBD2	CASRAQRGMGDTQYF	TGTGCCAGCAGGGCCCAGCGGGGGATGGGAGATACGCAGTATTTT
TRBV7-9	NA	TRBJ2-5	NA	CASSLVVSLEETQYF	TGTGCCAGCAGCTTAGTCGTATCTCTAGAAGAGACCCAGTACTTC
TRBV27	NA	TRBJ2-7	TRBD2	CASSPRTSGGLSSYEQYF	TGTGCCAGCAGTCCTCGGACTAGCGGGGGCCTTAGCTCCTACGAGCAGTACTTC
TRBV7-9	NA	TRBJ1-6	TRBD1	CASRPQGANSPLHF	TGTGCCAGCAGACCACAGGGGGCAAACTCACCCCTCCACTTT
TRBV30	once	TRBJ1-1	NA	CAWSVQLGEAFF	TGTGCCTGGAGTGTACAACTGGGTGAAGCTTTCTTT
TRBV7-9	few	TRBJ1-6	NA	CASRKESSPLHF	TGTGCCAGCAGAAAGGAGAGTTCACCCCTCCACTTT
TRBV9	NA	TRBJ2-1	TRBD2	CASSPGGGNSYNEQFF	TGTGCCAGCAGCCCCGGGGGGGGTAACTCCTACAATGAGCAGTTCTTC
TRBV18	NA	TRBJ2-1	NA	CASSPPRGLSVSSYNEQFF	TGTGCCAGCTCACCCCCCCGCGGGCTTAGCGTAAGCTCCTACAATGAGCAGTTCTTC
TRBV7-7	once	TRBJ2-5	TRBD1	CASSQRTGPQETQYF	TGTGCTAGCAGCCAGCGGACAGGCCCCCAAGAGACCCAGTACTTC
TRBV4-3	once	TRBJ1-5	TRBD1	CASSQDRTGAGSQPQHF	TGCGCCAGCAGCCAAGATCGGACAGGAGCAGGGAGTCAGCCCCAGCATTTT
TRBV6-1	NA	TRBJ2-1	NA	CASSEFTRTNNEQFF	TGTGCCAGCAGTGAATTTACCAGGACAAACAATGAGCAGTTCTTC
TRBV27	NA	TRBJ1-1	TRBD1	CASSPPGQMNTEAFF	TGTGCCAGCAGTCCCCCGGGACAGATGAACACTGAAGCTTTCTTT
TRBV18	once	TRBJ2-3	NA	CASSPRGTLTEGDTQYF	TGTGCCAGCTCGCCACGCGGGACACTTACCGAGGGAGATACGCAGTATTTT
TRBV30	NA	TRBJ2-7	NA	CAWRDNPYEQYF	TGTGCCTGGAGGGACAATCCCTACGAGCAGTACTTC
TRBV6-1	few	TRBJ1-6	NA	CASSVMGGDSSPLHF	TGTGCCAGCAGTGTGATGGGGGGAGATAGTTCACCCCTCCACTTT
TRBV6-5	NA	TRBJ2-1	NA	CASSYSVGANEQFF	TGTGCCAGCAGTTACTCGGTGGGGGCTAATGAGCAGTTCTTC
TRBV9	NA	TRBJ2-1	NA	CASSVAYRTYNEQFF	TGTGCCAGCAGCGTAGCCTATCGGACCTACAATGAGCAGTTCTTC
TRBV19	few	TRBJ2-1	TRBD2	CASSMTSGDYNEQFF	TGTGCCAGTAGTATGACTAGCGGGGATTACAATGAGCAGTTCTTC
TRBV27	NA	TRBJ2-1	TRBD1	CASSEQGAINEQFF	TGTGCCAGCTCGGAGCAGGGGGCCATCAATGAGCAGTTCTTC
TRBV30	NA	TRBJ1-2	NA	CAWSVPGRIGYTF	TGTGCCTGGAGTGTACCGGGCAGGATTGGCTACACCTTC
TRBV7-9	NA	TRBJ2-4	TRBD1	CASSSGTGRLGAKNIQYF	TGTGCCAGCAGCTCCGGGACAGGGAGGCTCGGGGCCAAAAACATTCAGTACTTC
TRBV27	NA	TRBJ2-7	NA	CASIGTDYEQYF	TGTGCCAGCATTGGGACGGACTACGAGCAGTACTTC
TRBV5-1	NA	TRBJ2-7	NA	CASSLGTGGYEQYF	TGCGCCAGCAGCTTGGGAACAGGCGGATACGAGCAGTACTTC
TRBV15	once	TRBJ1-4	NA	CATSRDPLEEWGEKLFF	TGTGCCACCAGCAGAGATCCGCTCGAGGAGTGGGGTGAAAAACTGTTTTTT
TRBV4-2	NA	TRBJ1-1	NA	CASSLDTNTEAFF	TGTGCCAGCAGCTTAGACACGAACACTGAAGCTTTCTTT
TRBV7-9	NA	TRBJ2-5	TRBD2	CASSPGTSGGRVQETQYF	TGTGCCAGCAGCCCAGGGACTAGCGGGGGGAGGGTCCAAGAGACCCAGTACTTC
TRBV11-1	NA	TRBJ1-2	NA	CASSLGSYGYTF	TGTGCCAGCAGCTTAGGTTCCTATGGCTACACCTTC